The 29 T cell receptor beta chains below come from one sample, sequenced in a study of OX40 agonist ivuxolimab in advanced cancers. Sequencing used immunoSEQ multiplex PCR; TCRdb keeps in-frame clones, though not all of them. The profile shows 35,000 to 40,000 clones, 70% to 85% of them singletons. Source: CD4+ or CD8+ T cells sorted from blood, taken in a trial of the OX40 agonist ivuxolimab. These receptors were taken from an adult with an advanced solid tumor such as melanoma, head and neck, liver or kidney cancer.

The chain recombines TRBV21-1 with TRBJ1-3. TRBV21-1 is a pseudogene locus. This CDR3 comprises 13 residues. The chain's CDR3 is CASPRLSGNTIYF. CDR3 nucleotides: TGTGCCAGCCCTAGACTCTCTGGAAACACCATATATTTT.

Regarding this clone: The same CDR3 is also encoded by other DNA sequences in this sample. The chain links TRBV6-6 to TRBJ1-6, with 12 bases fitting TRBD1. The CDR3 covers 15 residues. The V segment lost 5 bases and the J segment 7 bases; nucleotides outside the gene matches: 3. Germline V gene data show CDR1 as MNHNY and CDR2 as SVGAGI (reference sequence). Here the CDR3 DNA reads TGTGCCAGCAGTGCCGGGACAGGGGGCAATTCACCCCTCCACTTT. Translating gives CASSAGTGGNSPLHF.

CDR3: CASSSRSSGGEQYF. CDR3 nucleotide sequence: TGTGCCAGCAGCTCCCGTTCTTCAGGAGGCGAGCAGTACTTC. The V and J genes are TRBV11-2 and TRBJ2-7; D perhaps matches TRBD2 (5 bases). Per the germline V gene, CDR1 is SGHAT and CDR2 is FQNNGV. Trimming took off 4 bases at V and 6 bases at J, with 16 bases between the two ends. The CDR3 has 14 residues.

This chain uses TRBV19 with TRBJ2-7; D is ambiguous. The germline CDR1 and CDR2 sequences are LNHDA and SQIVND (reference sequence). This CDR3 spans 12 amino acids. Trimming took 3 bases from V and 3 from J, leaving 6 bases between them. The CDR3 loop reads CASSIVGYEQYF. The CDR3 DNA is TGTGCCAGTAGTATTGTGGGCTACGAGCAGTACTTC.

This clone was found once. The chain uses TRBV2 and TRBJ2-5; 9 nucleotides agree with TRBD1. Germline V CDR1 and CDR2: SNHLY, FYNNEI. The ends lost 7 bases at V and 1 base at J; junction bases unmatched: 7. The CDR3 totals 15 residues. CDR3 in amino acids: CASKRGDRVQETQYF. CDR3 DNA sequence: TGTGCCAGCAAGAGGGGGGACAGGGTCCAAGAGACCCAGTACTTC.

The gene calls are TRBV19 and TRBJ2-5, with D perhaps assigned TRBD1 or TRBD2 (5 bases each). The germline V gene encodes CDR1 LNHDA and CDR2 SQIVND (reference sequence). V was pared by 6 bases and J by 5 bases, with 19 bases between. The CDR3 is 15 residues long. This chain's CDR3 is CASSWGRTVGETQYF. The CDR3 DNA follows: TGTGCCAGTAGCTGGGGACGGACGGTGGGGGAGACCCAGTACTTC.

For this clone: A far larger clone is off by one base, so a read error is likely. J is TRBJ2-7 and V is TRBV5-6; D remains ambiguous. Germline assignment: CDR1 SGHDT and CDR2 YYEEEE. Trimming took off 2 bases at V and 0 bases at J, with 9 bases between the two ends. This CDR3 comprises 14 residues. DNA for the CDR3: TGTGCCAGCAGCTTCACAGAAACCTCCTACGAGCAGTACTTC. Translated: CASSFTETSYEQYF.

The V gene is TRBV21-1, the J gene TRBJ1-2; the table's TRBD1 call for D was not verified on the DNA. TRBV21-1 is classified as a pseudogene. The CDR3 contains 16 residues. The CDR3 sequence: CASSNGPRLGVYGYTF. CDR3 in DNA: TGTGCCAGCAGCAACGGGCCACGGCTAGGGGTCTATGGCTACACCTTC.

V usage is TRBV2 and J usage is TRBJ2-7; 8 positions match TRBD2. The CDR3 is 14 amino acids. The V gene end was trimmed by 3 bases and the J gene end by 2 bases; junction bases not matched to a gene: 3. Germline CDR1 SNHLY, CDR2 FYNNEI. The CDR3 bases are TGTGCCAGCAGTGACCACGGGGGGGCCTACGAGCAGTACGTC. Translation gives CASSDHGGAYEQYV.

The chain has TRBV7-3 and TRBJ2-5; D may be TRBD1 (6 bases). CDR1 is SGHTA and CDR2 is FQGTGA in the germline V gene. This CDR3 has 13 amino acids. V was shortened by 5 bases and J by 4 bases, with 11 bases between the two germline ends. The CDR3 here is CASSTGWGETQYF. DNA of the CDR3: TGTGCCAGCAGCACAGGGTGGGGAGAGACCCAGTACTTC.

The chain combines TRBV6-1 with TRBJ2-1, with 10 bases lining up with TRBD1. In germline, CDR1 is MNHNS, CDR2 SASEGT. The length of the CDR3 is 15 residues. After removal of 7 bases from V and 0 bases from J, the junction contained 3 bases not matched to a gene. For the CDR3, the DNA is TGTGCCAGCATCCGGACAGGGGGCTCCTACAATGAGCAGTTCTTC. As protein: CASIRTGGSYNEQFF.

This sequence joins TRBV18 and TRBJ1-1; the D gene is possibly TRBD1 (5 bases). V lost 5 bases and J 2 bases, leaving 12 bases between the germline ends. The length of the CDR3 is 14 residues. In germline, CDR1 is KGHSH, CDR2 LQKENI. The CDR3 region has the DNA TGTGCCAGCTCAGAAGGGGCTTCAAACACTGAAGCTTTCTTT. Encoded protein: CASSEGASNTEAFF.

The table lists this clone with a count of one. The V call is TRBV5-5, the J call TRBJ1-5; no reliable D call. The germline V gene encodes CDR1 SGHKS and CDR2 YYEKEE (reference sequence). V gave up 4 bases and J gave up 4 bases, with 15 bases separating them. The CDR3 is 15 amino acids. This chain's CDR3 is CASSPTGNGNQPQHF. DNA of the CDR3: TGTGCCAGCAGCCCTACCGGCAATGGAAATCAGCCCCAGCATTTT.

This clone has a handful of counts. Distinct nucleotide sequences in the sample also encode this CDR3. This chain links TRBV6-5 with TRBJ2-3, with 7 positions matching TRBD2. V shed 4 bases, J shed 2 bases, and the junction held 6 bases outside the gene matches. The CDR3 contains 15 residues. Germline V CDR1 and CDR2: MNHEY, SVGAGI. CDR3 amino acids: CASSSSGGPTDTQYF. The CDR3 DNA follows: TGTGCCAGCAGTTCCTCGGGGGGTCCCACAGATACGCAGTATTTT.

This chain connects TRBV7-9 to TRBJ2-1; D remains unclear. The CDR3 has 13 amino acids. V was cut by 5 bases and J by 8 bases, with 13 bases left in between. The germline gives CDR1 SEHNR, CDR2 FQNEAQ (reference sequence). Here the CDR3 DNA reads TGTGCCAGCAGCCCAGAGCTAAGTCATGAGCAGTTCTTC. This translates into CASSPELSHEQFF.

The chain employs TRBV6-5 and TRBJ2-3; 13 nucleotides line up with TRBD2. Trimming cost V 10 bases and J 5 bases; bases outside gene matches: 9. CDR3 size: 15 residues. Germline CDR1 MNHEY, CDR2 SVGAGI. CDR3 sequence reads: CAIPTSGGPGDTQYF. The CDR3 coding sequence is TGTGCCATCCCGACTAGCGGGGGGCCGGGAGATACGCAGTATTTT.

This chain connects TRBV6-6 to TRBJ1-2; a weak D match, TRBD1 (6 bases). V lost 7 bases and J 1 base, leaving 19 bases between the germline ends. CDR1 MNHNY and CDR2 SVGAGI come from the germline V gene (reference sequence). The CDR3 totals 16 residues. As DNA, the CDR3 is TGTGCCAGCACCAAGGGGGGGTCCCCCGATAACTATGGCTACACCTTC. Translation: CASTKGGSPDNYGYTF.

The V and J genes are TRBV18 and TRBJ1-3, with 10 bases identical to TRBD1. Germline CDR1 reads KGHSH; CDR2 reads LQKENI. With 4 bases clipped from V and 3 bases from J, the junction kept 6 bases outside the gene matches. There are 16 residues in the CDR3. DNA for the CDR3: TGTGCCAGCTCACTACAGACAGGGGGCGATGGAAACACCATATATTTT. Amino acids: CASSLQTGGDGNTIYF.

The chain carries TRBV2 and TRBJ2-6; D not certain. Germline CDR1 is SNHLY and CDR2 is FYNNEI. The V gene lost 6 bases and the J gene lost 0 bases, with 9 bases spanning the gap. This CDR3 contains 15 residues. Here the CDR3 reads CASRRGVSGANVLTF. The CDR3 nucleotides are TGTGCCAGCAGGAGAGGAGTCTCTGGGGCCAACGTCCTGACTTTC. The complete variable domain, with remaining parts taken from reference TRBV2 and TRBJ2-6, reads EPEVTQTPSHQVTQMGQEVILRCVPISNHLYFYWYRQILGQKVEFLVSFYNNEISEKSEIFDDQFSVERPDGSNFTLKIRSTKLEDSAMYFCASRRGVSGANVLTFGAGSRLTVL.

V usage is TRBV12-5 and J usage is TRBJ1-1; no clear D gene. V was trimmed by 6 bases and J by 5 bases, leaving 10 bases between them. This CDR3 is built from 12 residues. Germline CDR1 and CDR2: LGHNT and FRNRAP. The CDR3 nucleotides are TGTGCTAGTGGAAAAAGTAGGACTGAAGCTTTCTTT. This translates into CASGKSRTEAFF. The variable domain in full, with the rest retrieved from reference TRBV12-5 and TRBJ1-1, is DARVTQTPRHKVTEMGQEVTMRCQPILGHNTVFWYRQTMMQGLELLAYFRNRAPLDDSGMPKDRFSAEMPDATLATLKIQPSEPRDSAVYFCASGKSRTEAFFGQGTRLTVV.

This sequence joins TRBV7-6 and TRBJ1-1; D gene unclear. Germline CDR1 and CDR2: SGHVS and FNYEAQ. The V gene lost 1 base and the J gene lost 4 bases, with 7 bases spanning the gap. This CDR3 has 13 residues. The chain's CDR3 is CASSLVQSTEAFF. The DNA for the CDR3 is TGTGCCAGCAGCTTAGTACAGTCCACTGAAGCTTTCTTT.

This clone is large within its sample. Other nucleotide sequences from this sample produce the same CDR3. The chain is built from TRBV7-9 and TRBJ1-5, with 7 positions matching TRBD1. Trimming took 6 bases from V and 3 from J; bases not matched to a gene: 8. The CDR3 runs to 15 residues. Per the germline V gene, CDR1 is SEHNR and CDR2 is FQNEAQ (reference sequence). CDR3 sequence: CASSEGAGVNQPQHF. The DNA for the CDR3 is TGTGCCAGCAGTGAGGGGGCGGGGGTCAATCAGCCCCAGCATTTT.

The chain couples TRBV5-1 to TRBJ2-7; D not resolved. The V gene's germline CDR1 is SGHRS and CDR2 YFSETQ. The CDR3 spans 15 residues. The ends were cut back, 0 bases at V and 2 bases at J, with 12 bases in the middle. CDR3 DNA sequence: TGCGCCAGCAGCTTGGGTGGGCCCGGTACCTACGAGCAGTACTTC. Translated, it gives CASSLGGPGTYEQYF.

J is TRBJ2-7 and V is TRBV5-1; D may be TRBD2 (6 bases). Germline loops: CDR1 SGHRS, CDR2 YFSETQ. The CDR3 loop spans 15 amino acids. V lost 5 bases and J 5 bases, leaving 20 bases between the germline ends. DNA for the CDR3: TGCGCCAGCAGTATTGAGGGACTCCCTTCCCACGAGCAGTACTTC. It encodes CASSIEGLPSHEQYF. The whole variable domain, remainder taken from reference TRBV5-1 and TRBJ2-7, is KAGVTQTPRYLIKTRGQQVTLSCSPISGHRSVSWYQQTPGQGLQFLFEYFSETQRNKGNFPGRFSGRQFSNSRSEMNVSTLELGDSALYLCASSIEGLPSHEQYFGPGTRLTVT.

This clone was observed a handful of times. The chain's CDR3 is CAWSKPWDGNTPQHF. Written as DNA, the CDR3 is TGTGCCTGGAGTAAACCTTGGGACGGCAATACACCCCAGCATTTT. This chain links TRBV30 with TRBJ1-5; D might be TRBD1 (5 bases). Per the germline V gene, CDR1 is GTSNPN and CDR2 is SVGIG (reference sequence). Trimming pared 2 bases from V and 10 bases from J, leaving 21 bases between. This CDR3 contains 15 residues.

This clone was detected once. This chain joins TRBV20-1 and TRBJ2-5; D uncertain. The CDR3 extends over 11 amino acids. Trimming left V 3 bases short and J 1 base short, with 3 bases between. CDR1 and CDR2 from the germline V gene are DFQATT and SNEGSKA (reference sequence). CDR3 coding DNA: TGCAGTGCTAGGATCCAAGAGACCCAGTACTTC. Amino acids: CSARIQETQYF.

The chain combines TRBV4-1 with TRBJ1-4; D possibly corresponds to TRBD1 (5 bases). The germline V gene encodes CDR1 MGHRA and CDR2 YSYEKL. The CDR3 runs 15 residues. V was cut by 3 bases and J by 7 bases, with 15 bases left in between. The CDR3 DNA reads TGCGCCAGCAGCCAGGCGAGGGTGGGGGGTGAAAAACTGTTTTTT. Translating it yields CASSQARVGGEKLFF.

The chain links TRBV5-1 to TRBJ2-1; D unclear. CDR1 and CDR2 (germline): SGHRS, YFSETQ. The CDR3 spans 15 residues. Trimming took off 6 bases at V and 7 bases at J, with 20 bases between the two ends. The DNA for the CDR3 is TGCGCCAGCAACCCCGACTCCCAGTTTCGGAATGAGCAGTTCTTC. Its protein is CASNPDSQFRNEQFF.

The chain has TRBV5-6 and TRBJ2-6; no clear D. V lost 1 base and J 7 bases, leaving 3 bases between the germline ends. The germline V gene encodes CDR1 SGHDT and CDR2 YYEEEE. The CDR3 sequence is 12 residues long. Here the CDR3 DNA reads TGTGCCAGCAGCTTGTCCGCCAACGTCCTGACTTTC. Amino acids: CASSLSANVLTF.